The 8 T cell receptor beta chains below come from one sample, sequenced in a study of regulatory T cells in long-lasting Graves disease. CDR3 regions were amplified by Arm-PCR using iRepertoire HTBI primers to build TCR beta libraries. MiXCR, run by TCRdb on the multiplex PCR reads, gives a single entry per CDR3 protein. This table has approximately 560,000 distinct CDR3 sequences, 15% to 20% appearing once. Documented time point: newly diagnosed GD, antithyroid drugs for less than 3 months. With RNA extracted from PBMCs as input, the TCR library was made. These data were likewise used in another study, on T cells in Graves' hyperthyroidism and ophthalmopathy.

Source: peripheral blood mononuclear cells (PBMCs), taken at new diagnosis, from a patient treated with antithyroid drugs. These receptors all come from a young man with Graves disease.

CDR3 sequence (DNA): TGTGCCAGCAGTGACCTAGCCGCGGGGAAAGAGACCCAGTACTTC. This codes for CASSDLAAGKETQYF. The J gene is TRBJ2-5, the V gene TRBV6-2 or TRBV6-3, with D possibly being TRBD2 (6 bases). Germline CDR1 reads MNHEY; CDR2 reads SVGEGT. The V end lost 5 bases, the J end lost 3 bases, and 16 bases lay between the germline ends. This CDR3 spans 15 amino acids.

This clonotype was picked up a small number of times. The V gene is TRBV20-1, the J gene TRBJ2-3, with D tentatively TRBD2 (6 bases). Germline-derived CDR1 and CDR2 are DFQATT and SNEGSKA (reference sequence). V was pared by 5 bases and J by 0 bases, with 18 bases between. CDR3 length equals 16 residues. The CDR3 DNA reads as TGCAGTGCTCCGAAACCCCGGGAGTTCAGCACAGATACGCAGTATTTT. Translation: CSAPKPREFSTDTQYF.

This clonotype was seen repeatedly, ten times or more. The V call is TRBV2, the J call TRBJ2-1; 7 bases are a match to TRBD2. The CDR3 totals 13 residues. V shed 2 bases, J shed 9 bases, and the junction held 4 bases outside the gene matches. Germline assignment: CDR1 SNHLY and CDR2 FYNNEI. The CDR3 protein is CASSELGEGEQFF. The CDR3 DNA is TGTGCCAGCAGTGAATTAGGGGAGGGTGAGCAGTTCTTC.

In this sample, this clonotype turned up a few times. J is TRBJ1-5 and V is TRBV6-9; D possibly corresponds to TRBD1 (5 bases). The CDR3 is made up of 13 amino acids. Germline CDR1 MNHGY, CDR2 SVAAGI. Trimming stripped 3 bases from V and 11 bases from J, with 14 bases between. This CDR3 is CASSYRGGGSQHF. The CDR3 DNA follows: TGTGCCAGCAGTTACCGCGGGGGAGGGTCCCAGCATTTT.

There are many counts of this clonotype. This chain joins TRBV7-9 and TRBJ1-2; D is perhaps TRBD1 (5 bases). Germline CDR1 is SEHNR and CDR2 is FQNEAQ (reference sequence). CDR3 length: 14 amino acids. Trimming left V 1 base short and J 6 bases short, with 12 bases between. The CDR3: CASSLGGFPDGYTF. The CDR3 nucleotides read TGTGCCAGCAGCTTAGGGGGGTTCCCGGATGGCTACACCTTC. The full variable domain, rest sourced from reference TRBV7-9 and TRBJ1-2, is DTGVSQNPRHKITKRGQNVTFRCDPISEHNRLYWYRQTLGQGPEFLTYFQNEAQLEKSRLLSDRFSAERPKGSFSTLEIQRTEQGDSAMYLCASSLGGFPDGYTFGSGTRLTVV.

This clonotype was seen many times. J is TRBJ2-1 and V is TRBV7-8, with TRBD2 as a possible D gene (6 bases). Germline V CDR1 and CDR2: SGHVS, FQNEAQ. The CDR3 runs to 14 residues. The V and J ends lost 11 bases and 0 bases respectively, with 14 bases between them. CDR3 amino acids: CAGGSGSSYNEQFF. CDR3 coding DNA: TGTGCCGGAGGGTCGGGGAGCTCCTACAATGAGCAGTTCTTC.

This clonotype has a handful of counts. This may stem from a read error, because a much larger clone lies one nucleotide away. The V gene is TRBV6-1, the J gene TRBJ1-2; TRBD1 matches 11 bases. The CDR3 runs 14 residues. Looked up from germline, CDR1 is MNHNS and CDR2 is SASEGT. The ends lost 6 bases at V and 4 bases at J; junction bases unmatched: 4. CDR3 nucleotide sequence: TGTGCCAGCAGCCGGGACAGGGGGGGCTATGGCTACACCTTC. This sequence encodes CASSRDRGGYGYTF.

This clonotype was counted ten times or more. The CDR3 bases are TGTGCCAGCAGTTTCCGACTAGCGGGAGGGCCGAGCGGGGAGCTGTTTTTT. Amino acid sequence: CASSFRLAGGPSGELFF. V usage is TRBV28 and J usage is TRBJ2-2; 14 bases match TRBD2. V was clipped by 3 bases and J by 7 bases; unmatched bases: 7. The germline V gene encodes CDR1 MDHEN and CDR2 SYDVKM. There are 17 residues in the CDR3.